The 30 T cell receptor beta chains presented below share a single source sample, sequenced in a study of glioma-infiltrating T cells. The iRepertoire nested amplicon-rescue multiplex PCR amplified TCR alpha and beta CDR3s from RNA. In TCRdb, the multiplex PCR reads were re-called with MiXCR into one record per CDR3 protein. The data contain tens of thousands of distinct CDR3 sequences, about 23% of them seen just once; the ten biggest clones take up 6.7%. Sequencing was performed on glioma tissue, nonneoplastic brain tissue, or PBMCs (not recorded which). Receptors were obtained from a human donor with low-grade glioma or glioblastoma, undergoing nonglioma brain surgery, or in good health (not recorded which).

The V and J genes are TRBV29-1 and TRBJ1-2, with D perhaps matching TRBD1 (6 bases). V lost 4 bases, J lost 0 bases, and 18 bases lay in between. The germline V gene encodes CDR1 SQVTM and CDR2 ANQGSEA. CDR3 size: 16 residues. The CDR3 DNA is TGCAGCGTTGGGATGGCAGGGGCCCAAGCTAACTATGGCTACACCTTC. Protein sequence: CSVGMAGAQANYGYTF.

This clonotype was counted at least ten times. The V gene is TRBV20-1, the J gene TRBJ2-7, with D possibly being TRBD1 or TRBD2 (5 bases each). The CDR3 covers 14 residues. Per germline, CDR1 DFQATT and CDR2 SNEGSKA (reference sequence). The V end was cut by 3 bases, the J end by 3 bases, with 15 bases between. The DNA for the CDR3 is TGCAGTGCTAGCCCTCCGGGACGCAGCTACGAGCAGTACTTC. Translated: CSASPPGRSYEQYF.

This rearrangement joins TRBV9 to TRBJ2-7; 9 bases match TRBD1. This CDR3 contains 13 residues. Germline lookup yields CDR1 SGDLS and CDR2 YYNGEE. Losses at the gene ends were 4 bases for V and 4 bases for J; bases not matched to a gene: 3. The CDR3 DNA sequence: TGTGCCAGCAGCCGGACAGGGGTGTACGAGCAGTACTTC. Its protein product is CASSRTGVYEQYF.

The CDR3 DNA is TGTGCCAGCAGCTTAGCGTCTGGTAGAATGGAACAGTTCTTC. It yields the protein CASSLASGRMEQFF. The rearrangement uses TRBV7-8 and TRBJ2-1; D unclear. The length of the CDR3 is 14 residues. V dropped 0 bases and J dropped 13 bases, with 16 bases sitting between them. Germline lookup yields CDR1 SGHVS and CDR2 FQNEAQ.

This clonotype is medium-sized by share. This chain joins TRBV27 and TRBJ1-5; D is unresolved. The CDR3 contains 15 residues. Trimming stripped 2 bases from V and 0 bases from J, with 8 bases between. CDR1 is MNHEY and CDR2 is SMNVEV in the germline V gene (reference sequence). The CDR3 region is CASSLERFSNQPQHF. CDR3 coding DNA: TGTGCCAGCAGTTTAGAACGGTTTAGCAATCAGCCCCAGCATTTT.

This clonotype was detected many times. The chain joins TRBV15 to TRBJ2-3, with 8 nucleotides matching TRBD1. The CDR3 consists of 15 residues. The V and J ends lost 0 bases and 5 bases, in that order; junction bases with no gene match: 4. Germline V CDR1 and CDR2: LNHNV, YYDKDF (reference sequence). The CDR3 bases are TGTGCCACCAGCAGAGACAGGGGGCGCGGAGATACGCAGTATTTT. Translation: CATSRDRGRGDTQYF.

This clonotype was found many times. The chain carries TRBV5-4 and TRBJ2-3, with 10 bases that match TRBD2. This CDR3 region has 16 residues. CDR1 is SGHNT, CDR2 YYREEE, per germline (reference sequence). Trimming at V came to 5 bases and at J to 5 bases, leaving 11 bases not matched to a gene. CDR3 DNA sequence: TGTGCCAGCAGTACGCGAGCGGGAGGGCCGGTAGATACGCAGTATTTT. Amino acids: CASSTRAGGPVDTQYF. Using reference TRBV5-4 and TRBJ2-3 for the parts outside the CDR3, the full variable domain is ETGVTQSPTHLIKTRGQQVTLRCSSQSGHNTVSWYQQALGQGPQFIFQYYREEENGRGNFPPRFSGLQFPNYSSELNVNALELDDSALYLCASSTRAGGPVDTQYFGPGTRLTVL.

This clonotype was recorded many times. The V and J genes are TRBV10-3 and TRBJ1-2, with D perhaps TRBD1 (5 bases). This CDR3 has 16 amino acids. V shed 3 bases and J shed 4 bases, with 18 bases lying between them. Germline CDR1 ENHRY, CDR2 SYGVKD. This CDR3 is CAISESSSAGLYGYTF. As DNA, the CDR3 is TGTGCCATCAGTGAATCCTCCTCCGCGGGGCTCTATGGCTACACCTTC.

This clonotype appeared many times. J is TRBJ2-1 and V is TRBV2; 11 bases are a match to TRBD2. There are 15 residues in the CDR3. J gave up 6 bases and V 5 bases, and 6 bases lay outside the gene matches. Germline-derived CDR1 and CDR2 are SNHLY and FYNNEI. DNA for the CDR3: TGTGCCAGCAGTATACTAGCGGGAGCGGGCAATGAGCAGTTCTTC. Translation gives CASSILAGAGNEQFF.

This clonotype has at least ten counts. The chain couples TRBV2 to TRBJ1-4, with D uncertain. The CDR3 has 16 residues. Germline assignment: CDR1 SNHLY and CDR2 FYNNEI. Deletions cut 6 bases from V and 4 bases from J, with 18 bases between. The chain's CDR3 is CASRYLGSTGNEKLFF. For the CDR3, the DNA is TGTGCCAGCAGATACCTTGGCTCGACGGGTAATGAAAAACTGTTTTTT.

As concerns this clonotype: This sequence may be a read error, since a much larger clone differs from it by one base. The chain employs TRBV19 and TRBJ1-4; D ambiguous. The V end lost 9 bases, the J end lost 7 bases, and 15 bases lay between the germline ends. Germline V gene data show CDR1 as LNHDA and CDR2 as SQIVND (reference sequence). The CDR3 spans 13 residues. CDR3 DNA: TGTGCCAGGCACCTCACCTGGGGTGAAAAACTGTTTTTT. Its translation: CARHLTWGEKLFF.

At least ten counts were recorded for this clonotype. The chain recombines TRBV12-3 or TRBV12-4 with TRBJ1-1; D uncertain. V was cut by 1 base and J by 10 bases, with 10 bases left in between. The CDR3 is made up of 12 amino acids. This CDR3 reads CASSLGWLGAFF. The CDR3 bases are TGTGCCAGCAGTTTAGGTTGGTTGGGAGCTTTCTTT.

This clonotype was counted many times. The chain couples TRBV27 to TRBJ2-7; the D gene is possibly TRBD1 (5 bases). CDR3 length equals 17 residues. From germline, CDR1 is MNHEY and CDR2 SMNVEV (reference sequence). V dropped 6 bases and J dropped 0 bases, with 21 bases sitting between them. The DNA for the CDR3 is TGTGCCAGCAGATCCGCTATAGGCAGGGAAAACTCCTACGAGCAGTACTTC. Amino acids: CASRSAIGRENSYEQYF.

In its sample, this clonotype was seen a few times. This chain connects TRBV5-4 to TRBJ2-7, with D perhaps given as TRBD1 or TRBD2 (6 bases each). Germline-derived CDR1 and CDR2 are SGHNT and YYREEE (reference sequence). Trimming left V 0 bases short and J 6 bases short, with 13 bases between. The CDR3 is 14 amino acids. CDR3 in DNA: TGTGCCAGCAGCTTGGGTTCTAGGGGGGCCGAGCAGTACTTC. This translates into CASSLGSRGAEQYF.

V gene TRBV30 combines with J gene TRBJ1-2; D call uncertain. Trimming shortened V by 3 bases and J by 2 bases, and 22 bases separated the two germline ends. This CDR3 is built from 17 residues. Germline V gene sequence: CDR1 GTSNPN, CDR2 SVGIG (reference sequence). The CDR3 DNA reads TGTGCCTGGAGACCCATGGGCCGAGTCGCAACGAACTATGGCTACACCTTC. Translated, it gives CAWRPMGRVATNYGYTF.

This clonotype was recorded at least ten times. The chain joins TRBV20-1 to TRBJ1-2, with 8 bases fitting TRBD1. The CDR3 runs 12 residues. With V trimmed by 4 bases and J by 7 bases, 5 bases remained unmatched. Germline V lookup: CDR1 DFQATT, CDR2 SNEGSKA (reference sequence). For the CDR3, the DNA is TGCAGTGCTATGGACAGGGCGGGTGGCTACACCTTC. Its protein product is CSAMDRAGGYTF.

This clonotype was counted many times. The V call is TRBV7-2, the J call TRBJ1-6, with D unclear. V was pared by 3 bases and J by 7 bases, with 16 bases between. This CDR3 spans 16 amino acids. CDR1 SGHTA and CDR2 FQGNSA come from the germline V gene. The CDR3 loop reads CASSFFVIGSNSPLHF. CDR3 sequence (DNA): TGTGCCAGCAGCTTCTTTGTAATAGGGTCGAATTCACCCCTCCACTTT.

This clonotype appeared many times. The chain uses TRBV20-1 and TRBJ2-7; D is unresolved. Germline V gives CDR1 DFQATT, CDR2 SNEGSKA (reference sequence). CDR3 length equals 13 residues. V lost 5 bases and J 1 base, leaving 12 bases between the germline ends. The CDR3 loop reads CSAPAGWSYEQYF. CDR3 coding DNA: TGCAGTGCTCCGGCAGGTTGGTCCTACGAGCAGTACTTC.

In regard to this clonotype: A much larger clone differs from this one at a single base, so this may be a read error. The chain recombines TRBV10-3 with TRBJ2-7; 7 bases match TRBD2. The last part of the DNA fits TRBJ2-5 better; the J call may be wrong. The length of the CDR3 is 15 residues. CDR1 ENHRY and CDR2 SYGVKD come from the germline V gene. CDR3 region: CAISGSGGYQETQYF. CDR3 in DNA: TGTGCCATCAGTGGGTCGGGGGGTTACCAAGAGACCCAGTACTTC.

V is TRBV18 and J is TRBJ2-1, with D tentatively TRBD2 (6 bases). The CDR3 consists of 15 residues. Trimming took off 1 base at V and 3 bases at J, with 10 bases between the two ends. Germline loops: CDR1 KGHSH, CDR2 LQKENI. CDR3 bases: TGTGCCAGCTCACCACAAGCGGGTATCTACAATGAGCAGTTCTTC. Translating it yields CASSPQAGIYNEQFF.

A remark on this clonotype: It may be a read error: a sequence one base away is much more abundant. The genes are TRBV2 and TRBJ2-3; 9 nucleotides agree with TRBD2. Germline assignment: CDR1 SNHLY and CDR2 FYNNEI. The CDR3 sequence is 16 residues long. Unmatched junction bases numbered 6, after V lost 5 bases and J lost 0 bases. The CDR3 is CASSPSLAGSTDTQYF. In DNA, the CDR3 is TGTGCCAGCAGTCCTTCCCTAGCGGGGAGCACAGATACGCAGTATTTT.

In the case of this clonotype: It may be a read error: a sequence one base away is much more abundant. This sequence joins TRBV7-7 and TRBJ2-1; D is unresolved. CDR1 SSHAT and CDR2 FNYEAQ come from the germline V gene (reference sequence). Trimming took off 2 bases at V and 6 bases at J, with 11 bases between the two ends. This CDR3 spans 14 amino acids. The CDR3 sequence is CASSLYPTINEQFF. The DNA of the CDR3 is TGTGCCAGCAGCTTATACCCTACAATCAATGAGCAGTTCTTC.

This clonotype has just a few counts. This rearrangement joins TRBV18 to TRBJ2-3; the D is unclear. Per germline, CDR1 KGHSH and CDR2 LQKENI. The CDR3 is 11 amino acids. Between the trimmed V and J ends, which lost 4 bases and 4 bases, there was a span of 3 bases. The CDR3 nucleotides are TGTGCCAGCTCACTTCCAGATACGCAGTATTTT. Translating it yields CASSLPDTQYF.

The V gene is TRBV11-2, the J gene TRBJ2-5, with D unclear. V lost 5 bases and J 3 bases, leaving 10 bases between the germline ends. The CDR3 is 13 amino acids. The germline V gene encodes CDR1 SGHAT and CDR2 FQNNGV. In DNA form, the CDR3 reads TGTGCCAGCAGCGCTAGGGTGGAAGAGACCCAGTACTTC. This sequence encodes CASSARVEETQYF.

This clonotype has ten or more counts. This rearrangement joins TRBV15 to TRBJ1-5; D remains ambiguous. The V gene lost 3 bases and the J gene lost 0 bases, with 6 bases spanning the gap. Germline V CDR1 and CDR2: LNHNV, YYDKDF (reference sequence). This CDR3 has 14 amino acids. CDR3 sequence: CATSSHTSNQPQHF. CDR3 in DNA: TGTGCCACCAGCAGTCACACTAGCAATCAGCCCCAGCATTTT.

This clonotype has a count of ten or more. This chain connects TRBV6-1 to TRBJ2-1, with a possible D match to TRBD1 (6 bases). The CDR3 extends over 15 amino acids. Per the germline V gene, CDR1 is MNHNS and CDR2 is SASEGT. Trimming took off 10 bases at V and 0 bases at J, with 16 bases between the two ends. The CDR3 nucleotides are TGTGCCACCTCGGACAGATACAGCTCCTACAATGAGCAGTTCTTC. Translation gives CATSDRYSSYNEQFF.

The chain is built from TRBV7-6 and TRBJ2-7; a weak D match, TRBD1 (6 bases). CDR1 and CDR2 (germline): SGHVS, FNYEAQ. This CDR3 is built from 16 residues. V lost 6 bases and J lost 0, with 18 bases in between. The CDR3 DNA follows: TGTGCCAGCAGTTCCCGACCGGGACAATACTCCTACGAGCAGTACTTC. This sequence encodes CASSSRPGQYSYEQYF. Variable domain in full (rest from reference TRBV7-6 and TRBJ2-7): GAGVSQSPRYKVTKRGQDVALRCDPISGHVSLYWYRQALGQGPEFLTYFNYEAQQDKSGLPNDRFSAERPEGSISTLTIQRTEQRDSAMYRCASSSRPGQYSYEQYFGPGTRLTVT.

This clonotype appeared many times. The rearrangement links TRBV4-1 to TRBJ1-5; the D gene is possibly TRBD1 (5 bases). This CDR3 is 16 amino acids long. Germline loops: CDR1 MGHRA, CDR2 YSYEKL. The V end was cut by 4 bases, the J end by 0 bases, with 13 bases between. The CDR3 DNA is TGCGCCAGCAGCCCCCGGGGGGACTATAGCAATCAGCCCCAGCATTTT. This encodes CASSPRGDYSNQPQHF.

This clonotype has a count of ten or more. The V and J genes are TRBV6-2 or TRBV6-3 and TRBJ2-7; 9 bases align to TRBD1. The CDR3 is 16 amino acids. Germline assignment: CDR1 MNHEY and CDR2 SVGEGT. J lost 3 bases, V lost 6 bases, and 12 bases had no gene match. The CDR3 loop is CASSSPTGGAFYEQYF. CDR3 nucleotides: TGTGCCAGCAGCTCCCCGACAGGGGGTGCTTTCTACGAGCAGTACTTC.

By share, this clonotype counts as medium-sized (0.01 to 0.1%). CDR3 sequence reads: CASSLRGSNQPQHF. As DNA, the CDR3 is TGTGCCAGCAGTCTTAGAGGGAGCAATCAGCCCCAGCATTTT. V is TRBV27 and J is TRBJ1-5; D call uncertain. The CDR3 contains 14 residues. Germline V gene lookup returns CDR1 MNHEY and CDR2 SMNVEV (reference sequence). V was trimmed by 5 bases and J by 1 base, leaving 9 bases between them.